This TCR beta chain was captured in a study of blood T cell repertoires in COVID-19. Whole-study context: Spain, Italy and the United States supplied samples that represented acute and convalescent COVID-19. Sources were T cells, B-cell-depleted T cells, or PBMCs; the material itself was cDNA or gDNA.

A few counts support this clone. Original processing methods: By means of reference gene primer amplification, nucleated cell counts were estimated. Clones were sequenced by immunoSEQ multiplex PCR, and TCRdb holds only the in-frame ones, with some missing. The V and J calls and clone size were taken over from that table, and D and trimming were inferred from the DNA. The data show about 110,000 clones, around 90% seen once. Trimming left V 2 bases short and J 3 bases short, with 11 bases between. Germline CDR1 is SGHRS and CDR2 is YFSETQ. This CDR3 contains 15 residues. The receptor was isolated from a woman aged 45-65 years with acute or convalescent COVID-19. The sample taken for sequencing was peripheral blood. The V and J genes are TRBV5-1 and TRBJ2-2, with a possible D match to TRBD2 (5 bases). CDR3 sequence: CASSFVGVDTGELFF. The CDR3 DNA follows: TGCGCCAGCAGCTTCGTGGGAGTAGACACCGGGGAGCTGTTTTTT.